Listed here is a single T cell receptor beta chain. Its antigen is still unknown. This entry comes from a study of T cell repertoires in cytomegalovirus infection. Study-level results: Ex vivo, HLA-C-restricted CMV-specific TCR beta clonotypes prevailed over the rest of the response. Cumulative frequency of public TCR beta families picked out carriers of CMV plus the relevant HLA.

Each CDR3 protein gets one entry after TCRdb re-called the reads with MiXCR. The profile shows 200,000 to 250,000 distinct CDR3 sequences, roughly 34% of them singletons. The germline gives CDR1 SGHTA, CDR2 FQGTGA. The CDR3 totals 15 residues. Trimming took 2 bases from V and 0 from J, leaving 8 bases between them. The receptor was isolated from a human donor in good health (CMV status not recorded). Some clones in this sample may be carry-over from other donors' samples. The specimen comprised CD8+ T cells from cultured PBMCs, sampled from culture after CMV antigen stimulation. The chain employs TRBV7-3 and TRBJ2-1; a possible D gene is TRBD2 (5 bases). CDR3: CASSLDRGSYNEQFF. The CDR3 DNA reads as TGTGCCAGCAGCTTAGATCGGGGCTCCTACAATGAGCAGTTCTTC.